This T cell receptor (beta chain) was recorded in a study of T cell responses to AZD1222 COVID-19 vaccine. Findings and caveats of the study: The donors showed a predominance of white British ancestry and of females, with possible underestimation of clonal diversity. Without day 14 samples, only post-peak T cell repertoires were studied.

Some clones are missing from TCRdb's copy, which holds only in-frame ones; the method was immunoSEQ multiplex PCR. The table shows some 110,000 clones, with 88% occurring only once. Trimming pared 5 bases from V and 8 bases from J, leaving 12 bases between. Germline V lookup: CDR1 SEHNR, CDR2 FQNEAQ (reference sequence). The CDR3 is 13 amino acids. Note on this clone: Its antigen is unidentified.

The source of this sequence is an adult in good health. This chain links TRBV7-9 with TRBJ1-4; D unclear. The sequenced sample was peripheral blood, obtained on day 0 of AZD1222 vaccination. Here the CDR3 reads CASSPPKGEKLFF. The CDR3 region has the DNA TGTGCCAGCAGCCCCCCTAAGGGAGAAAAACTGTTTTTT.